These 29 T cell receptor beta chains share one sample of origin, sequenced in a study of blood T cells in healthy people across ages. The second PCR ran roughly 7 to 12 cycles with a sample-barcoded 5' primer and J-beta primers. TCRdb used MiXCR to reprocess the 5' RACE reads, holding one entry per CDR3 protein. This table holds 600,000 to 650,000 distinct CDR3 sequences, around three fifths found once. Sequencing was performed on blood. All receptors come from a man in his sixties in good health.

This clonotype has more than one count but fewer than ten. V gene TRBV11-2 combines with J gene TRBJ2-1; the D is unclear. The CDR3 runs to 14 residues. Germline CDR1 reads SGHAT; CDR2 reads FQNNGV. The ends were cut back, 6 bases at V and 2 bases at J, with 11 bases in the middle. CDR3 protein: CASSLALAYNEQFF. The CDR3 DNA is TGTGCCAGCAGTTTGGCTCTCGCCTACAATGAGCAGTTCTTC.

This chain connects TRBV10-3 to TRBJ2-1; TRBD1 matches 10 bases. The CDR3 contains 15 residues. The V segment lost 2 bases and the J segment 6 bases; nucleotides outside the gene matches: 4. Germline loops: CDR1 ENHRY, CDR2 SYGVKD. The CDR3 protein is CAISEMGQGSNEQFF. In DNA form, the CDR3 reads TGTGCCATCAGTGAGATGGGACAGGGGAGCAATGAGCAGTTCTTC.

J is TRBJ2-5 and V is TRBV29-1; TRBD1 aligns across 7 bases. V lost 7 bases and J lost 2; bases outside the gene matches: 7. Germline CDR1 is SQVTM and CDR2 is ANQGSEA. The CDR3 extends over 13 amino acids. CDR3 DNA sequence: TGCAGCGGCCTGGGACAGATTCAAGAGACCCAGTACTTC. This codes for CSGLGQIQETQYF.

The count of this clonotype is one. The chain uses TRBV19 and TRBJ2-3; TRBD1 agrees at 7 bases. The ends lost 3 bases at V and 1 base at J; junction bases unmatched: 10. The CDR3 is made up of 17 amino acids. Germline V gene data show CDR1 as LNHDA and CDR2 as SQIVND (reference sequence). The CDR3, as DNA: TGTGCCAGTAGTATTGATCTCTCAGGGGGAGGCACAGATACGCAGTATTTT. Translated: CASSIDLSGGGTDTQYF.

This clonotype appeared once. The chain employs TRBV27 and TRBJ2-3; tentatively, D is TRBD1 or TRBD2 (5 bases each). The CDR3 is made up of 16 amino acids. Germline loops: CDR1 MNHEY, CDR2 SMNVEV (reference sequence). Trimming pared 5 bases from V and 4 bases from J, leaving 19 bases between. As DNA, the CDR3 is TGTGCCAGCAGTCTCACCGGTGGGACCGGTCCAGATACGCAGTATTTT. Amino acids: CASSLTGGTGPDTQYF.

J is TRBJ2-5 and V is TRBV5-1; D is uncertain. The CDR3 runs 16 residues. Trimming cost V 0 bases and J 0 bases, with 12 bases left between them. CDR1 SGHRS and CDR2 YFSETQ come from the germline V gene. DNA of the CDR3: TGCGCCAGCAGCTTGGATGGTGGGATTCACCAAGAGACCCAGTACTTC. Its translation is CASSLDGGIHQETQYF.

V is TRBV6-5 and J is TRBJ1-1, with D possibly being TRBD1 (5 bases). The CDR3 runs 14 residues. Germline-derived CDR1 and CDR2 are MNHEY and SVGAGI. V lost 8 bases and J lost 1, with 14 bases in between. In DNA, the CDR3 is TGTGCCAGCCACCCCACGGGGGGGAACACTGAAGCTTTCTTT. The encoded protein is CASHPTGGNTEAFF.

The rearrangement links TRBV20-1 to TRBJ2-3, with 10 bases matching TRBD2. Germline CDR1 and CDR2: DFQATT and SNEGSKA (reference sequence). V lost 6 bases and J lost 0; bases outside the gene matches: 12. The CDR3 runs 17 residues. This CDR3 reads CSATILGLAVSTDTQYF. CDR3 DNA: TGCAGTGCAACCATTCTAGGACTAGCGGTTAGCACAGATACGCAGTATTTT.

The V and J genes are TRBV5-1 and TRBJ1-4; D gene uncertain. The CDR3 is 14 amino acids. Germline CDR1 SGHRS, CDR2 YFSETQ. Trimming removed 4 bases from V and 5 bases from J, with 12 bases in between. CDR3 region: CASSQTSLNEKLFF. The CDR3, as DNA: TGCGCCAGCAGCCAGACAAGCTTAAATGAAAAACTGTTTTTT.

The rearrangement joins TRBV5-1 to TRBJ2-7, with a tentative D call TRBD2 (6 bases). The CDR3 length is 15 residues. CDR1 and CDR2 (germline): SGHRS, YFSETQ. V was pared by 5 bases and J by 3 bases, with 18 bases between. CDR3 protein: CASRSNTGEIYEQYF. The CDR3, as DNA: TGCGCCAGCAGGTCGAACACGGGGGAAATCTACGAGCAGTACTTC.

This chain connects TRBV9 to TRBJ2-3; possible D gene TRBD2, 6 bases. The CDR3 is made up of 13 amino acids. V shed 4 bases and J shed 6 bases, with 12 bases lying between them. Germline CDR1 SGDLS, CDR2 YYNGEE. The CDR3 coding sequence is TGTGCCAGCAGCCAAGGACTACTTGATACGCAGTATTTT. It encodes CASSQGLLDTQYF.

The gene calls are TRBV29-1 and TRBJ2-2; D might be TRBD1 (5 bases). V was pared by 4 bases and J by 4 bases, with 10 bases between. Germline V gene sequence: CDR1 SQVTM, CDR2 ANQGSEA. The CDR3 consists of 13 residues. CDR3 sequence: CSVVAGPTGELFF. The CDR3 DNA follows: TGCAGCGTTGTAGCAGGGCCCACCGGGGAGCTGTTTTTT.

The V and J genes are TRBV11-2 and TRBJ2-7; 10 bases are shared with TRBD1. Per the germline V gene, CDR1 is SGHAT and CDR2 is FQNNGV. J was trimmed by 2 bases and V by 3 bases; bases with no gene match: 7. CDR3 length equals 16 residues. The CDR3 bases are TGTGCCAGCAGCTTTTCCAGGGGGACAGGGGCCTACGAGCAGTACTTC. It is translated as CASSFSRGTGAYEQYF.

The chain recombines TRBV12-3 or TRBV12-4 with TRBJ2-2; 10 nucleotides align to TRBD1. Trimming cost V 6 bases and J 6 bases; bases outside gene matches: 4. The CDR3 contains 14 residues. The CDR3 sequence is CASSPTGGSGELFF. The CDR3, as DNA: TGTGCCAGCAGCCCGACAGGGGGCTCCGGGGAGCTGTTTTTT.

The count of this clonotype is one. The V gene is TRBV5-1, the J gene TRBJ1-1; 8 bases fit TRBD1. CDR1 is SGHRS and CDR2 is YFSETQ in the germline V gene. This CDR3 is 15 amino acids long. V shed 4 bases, J shed 5 bases, and the junction held 10 bases outside the gene matches. CDR3: CASSPSTGVETEAFF. CDR3 coding DNA: TGCGCCAGCAGCCCCTCGACAGGGGTTGAGACTGAAGCTTTCTTT.

The chain employs TRBV10-2 and TRBJ2-3, with D possibly matching TRBD1 (6 bases). Germline loops: CDR1 WSHSY, CDR2 SAAADI. CDR3 length: 14 amino acids. V gave up 2 bases and J gave up 6 bases, with 12 bases separating them. The CDR3 DNA sequence: TGCGCCAGCAGTGAGCAGAACAGGGAGGATACGCAGTATTTT. Its protein is CASSEQNREDTQYF.

In this sample, this clonotype turned up a few times. The rearrangement links TRBV5-1 to TRBJ2-3; a weak D match, TRBD1 (6 bases). The V gene's germline CDR1 is SGHRS and CDR2 YFSETQ. The CDR3 loop spans 13 amino acids. Trimming took 7 bases from V and 3 from J, leaving 12 bases between them. DNA for the CDR3: TGCGCCAGCCGCACAGGGTTGACAGATACGCAGTATTTT. It encodes CASRTGLTDTQYF.

The CDR3 DNA follows: TGTGCCAGCAGCCACCGGGGCTACAATGAGCAGTTCTTC. As protein: CASSHRGYNEQFF. V gene TRBV3-1 combines with J gene TRBJ2-1; tentative D call: TRBD2 (5 bases). The CDR3 spans 13 residues. Germline CDR1 and CDR2: LGHDT and YNNKEL (reference sequence). The V end lost 3 bases, the J end lost 3 bases, and 6 bases lay between the germline ends.

CDR3 nucleotides: TGTGCCAGCAGCCAAGTTACGGGACAGGGGGCGGACGGGGAGCTGTTTTTT. Its translation is CASSQVTGQGADGELFF. The chain recombines TRBV4-2 with TRBJ2-2; TRBD1 matches at 12 bases. Germline CDR1 reads LGHNA; CDR2 reads YNFKEQ. The V and J ends lost 1 base and 7 bases, in that order; junction bases with no gene match: 7. This CDR3 comprises 17 residues.

The J gene is TRBJ2-7, the V gene TRBV10-3, with 7 nucleotides matching TRBD1. The CDR3 loop spans 14 amino acids. The V and J ends lost 10 bases and 2 bases, in that order; junction bases with no gene match: 11. CDR1 is ENHRY, CDR2 SYGVKD, per germline. As DNA, the CDR3 is TGTGCCAGCCTATCAGGGGGTCCCCCCTACGAGCAGTACTTC. Its protein product is CASLSGGPPYEQYF.

J is TRBJ2-5 and V is TRBV21-1; TRBD1 is the table's D call, not checked against the DNA. TRBV21-1 is noted as a pseudogene. CDR3 length: 19 amino acids. CDR3 in amino acids: CARGLPLKPGQGAKEAQYF. CDR3 bases: TGTGCCAGGGGGCTGCCGCTCAAACCCGGACAGGGGGCGAAAGAGGCCCAGTACTTC.

Comments on this clonotype: One end of the junction fails to match germline, which may point to a read error. The chain combines TRBV5-1 with TRBJ2-3; the D is unclear. CDR3 length: 15 amino acids. Looked up from germline, CDR1 is SGHRS and CDR2 is YFSETQ. The CDR3 nucleotides read TGCGCCGGCAGCTTGGCGGACGGTAGCACAGATACGCAGTATTTT. Amino acid sequence: CAGSLADGSTDTQYF.

The chain has TRBV27 and TRBJ2-7; 7 bases are shared with TRBD2. The CDR3 consists of 14 residues. CDR1 and CDR2 (germline): MNHEY, SMNVEV (reference sequence). With 6 bases clipped from V and 1 base from J, the junction kept 6 bases outside the gene matches. The CDR3 region is CASSLRGGSYEQYF. CDR3 coding DNA: TGTGCCAGCAGCTTACGGGGAGGGTCCTACGAGCAGTACTTC.

The V and J genes are TRBV15 and TRBJ2-4; a possible D gene is TRBD1 (6 bases). The end of the DNA fits TRBJ2-7 better, so the J call may be wrong. Germline assignment: CDR1 LNHNV and CDR2 YYDKDF (reference sequence). CDR3 length: 15 amino acids. This CDR3 reads CATSCPGQGYYEQYF. Written as DNA, the CDR3 is TGTGCCACCAGCTGCCCGGGACAAGGTTACTACGAGCAGTACTTC.

The chain links TRBV12-3 or TRBV12-4 to TRBJ2-7, with a weak D call TRBD1 (6 bases). The CDR3 loop spans 13 amino acids. Trimming shortened V by 3 bases and J by 9 bases, and 15 bases separated the two germline ends. The CDR3 DNA reads TGTGCCAGCAGTTTGTCGGGGACATCGTTGCAGTACTTC. Its translation: CASSLSGTSLQYF.

This chain links TRBV6-1 with TRBJ2-1; TRBD2 aligns across 9 bases. This CDR3 has 18 amino acids. Germline V gene data show CDR1 as MNHNS and CDR2 as SASEGT. V shed 4 bases and J 3 bases; nucleotides not matched to a gene: 13. The DNA for the CDR3 is TGTGCCAGCAGTGGCGAGGGTAGCGGGGGTGACTACTACAATGAGCAGTTCTTC. Protein product: CASSGEGSGGDYYNEQFF.

V gene TRBV20-1 combines with J gene TRBJ2-5; TRBD2 matches 11 bases. CDR3 length: 15 residues. CDR1 and CDR2 from the germline V gene are DFQATT and SNEGSKA (reference sequence). Unmatched junction bases numbered 9, after V lost 4 bases and J lost 5 bases. The CDR3 DNA reads TGCAGTGCTACGACCGGGACTAGCGGATCGGAGACCCAGTACTTC. It codes for CSATTGTSGSETQYF.

The CDR3 DNA is TGTGCCAGCAGCCCCGGTAAGAATGACGAGCAGTACTTC. It encodes CASSPGKNDEQYF. The rearrangement uses TRBV7-9 and TRBJ2-7, with unresolved D. Germline assignment: CDR1 SEHNR and CDR2 FQNEAQ (reference sequence). Trimming removed 5 bases at V and 5 bases at J, with 13 bases between. This CDR3 comprises 13 residues.

The V and J genes are TRBV18 and TRBJ1-1; 7 positions match TRBD1. In germline, CDR1 is KGHSH, CDR2 LQKENI. The V segment lost 3 bases and the J segment 1 base; nucleotides outside the gene matches: 11. CDR3 length equals 17 residues. CDR3 sequence reads: CASSPFDRATGNTEAFF. The CDR3 DNA reads as TGTGCCAGCTCACCTTTCGACAGGGCAACGGGGAACACTGAAGCTTTCTTT.